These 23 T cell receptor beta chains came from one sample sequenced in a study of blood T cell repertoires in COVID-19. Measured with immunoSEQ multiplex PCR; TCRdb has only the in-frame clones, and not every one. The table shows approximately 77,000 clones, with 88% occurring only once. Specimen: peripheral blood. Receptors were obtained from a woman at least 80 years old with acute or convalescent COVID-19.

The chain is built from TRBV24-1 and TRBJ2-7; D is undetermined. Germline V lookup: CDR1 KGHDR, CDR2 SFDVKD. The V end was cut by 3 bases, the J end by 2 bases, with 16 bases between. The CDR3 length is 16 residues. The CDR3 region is CATSDTTAIGAYEQYF. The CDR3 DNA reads TGTGCCACCAGTGATACTACCGCGATCGGCGCCTACGAGCAGTACTTC.

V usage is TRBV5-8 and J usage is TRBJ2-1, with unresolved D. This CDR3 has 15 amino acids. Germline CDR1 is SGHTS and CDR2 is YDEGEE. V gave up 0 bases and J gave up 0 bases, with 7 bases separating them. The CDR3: CASSLVGHSYNEQFF. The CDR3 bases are TGTGCCAGCAGCTTGGTTGGGCACTCCTACAATGAGCAGTTCTTC.

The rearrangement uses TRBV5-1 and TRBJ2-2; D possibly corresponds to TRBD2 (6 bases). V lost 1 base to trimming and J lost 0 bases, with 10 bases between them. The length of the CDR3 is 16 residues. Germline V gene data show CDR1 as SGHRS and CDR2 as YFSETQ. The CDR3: CASSLYRTTNTGELFF. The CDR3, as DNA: TGCGCCAGCAGCTTGTACAGGACTACGAACACCGGGGAGCTGTTTTTT.

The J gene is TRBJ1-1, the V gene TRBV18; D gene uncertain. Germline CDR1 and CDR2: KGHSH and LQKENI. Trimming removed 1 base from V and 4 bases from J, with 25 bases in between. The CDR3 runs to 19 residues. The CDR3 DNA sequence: TGTGCCAGCTCACCACAGGATAGAGGTTCGAAGTTCCGGGGCACTGAAGCTTTCTTT. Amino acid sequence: CASSPQDRGSKFRGTEAFF.

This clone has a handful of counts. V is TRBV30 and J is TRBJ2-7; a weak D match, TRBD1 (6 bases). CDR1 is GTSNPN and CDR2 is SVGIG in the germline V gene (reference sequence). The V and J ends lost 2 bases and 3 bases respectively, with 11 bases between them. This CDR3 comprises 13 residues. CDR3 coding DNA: TGTGCCTGGAGTTTAGGGGGTAACTACGAGCAGTACTTC. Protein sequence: CAWSLGGNYEQYF.

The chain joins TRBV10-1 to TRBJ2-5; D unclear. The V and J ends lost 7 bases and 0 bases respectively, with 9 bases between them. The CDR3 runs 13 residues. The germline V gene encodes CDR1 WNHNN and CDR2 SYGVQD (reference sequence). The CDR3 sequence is CASIPQYQETQYF. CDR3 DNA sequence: TGCGCCAGCATCCCCCAGTACCAAGAGACCCAGTACTTC.

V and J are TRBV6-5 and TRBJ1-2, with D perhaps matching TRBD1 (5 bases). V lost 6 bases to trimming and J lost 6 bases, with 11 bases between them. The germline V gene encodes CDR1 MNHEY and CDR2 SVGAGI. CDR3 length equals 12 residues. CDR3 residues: CASRGGEHGYTF. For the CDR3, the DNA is TGTGCCAGCAGGGGGGGGGAGCATGGCTACACCTTC.

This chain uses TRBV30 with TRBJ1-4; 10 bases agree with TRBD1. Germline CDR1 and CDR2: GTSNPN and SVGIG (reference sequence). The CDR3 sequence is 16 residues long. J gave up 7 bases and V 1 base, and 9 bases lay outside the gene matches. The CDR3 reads CAWSGQGAAMGEKLFF. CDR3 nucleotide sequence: TGTGCCTGGAGTGGACAGGGGGCGGCTATGGGTGAAAAACTGTTTTTT.

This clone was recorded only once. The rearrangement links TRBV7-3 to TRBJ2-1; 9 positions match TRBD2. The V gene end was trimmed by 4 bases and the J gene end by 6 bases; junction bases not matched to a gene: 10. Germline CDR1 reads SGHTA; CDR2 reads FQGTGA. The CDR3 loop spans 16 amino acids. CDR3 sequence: CASSSAGGRAANEQFF. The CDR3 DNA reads TGTGCCAGCAGCTCCGCCGGCGGGAGGGCCGCCAATGAGCAGTTCTTC.

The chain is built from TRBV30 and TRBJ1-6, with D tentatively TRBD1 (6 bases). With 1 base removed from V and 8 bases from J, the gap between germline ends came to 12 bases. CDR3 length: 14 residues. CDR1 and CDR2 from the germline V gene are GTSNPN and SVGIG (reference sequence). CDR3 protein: CAWSGTGTDSPLHF. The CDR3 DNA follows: TGTGCCTGGAGTGGTACAGGGACGGATTCACCCCTCCACTTT.

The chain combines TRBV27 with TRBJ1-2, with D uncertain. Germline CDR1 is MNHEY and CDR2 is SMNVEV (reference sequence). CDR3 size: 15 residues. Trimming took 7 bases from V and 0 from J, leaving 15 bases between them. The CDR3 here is CASTPRSSANYGYTF. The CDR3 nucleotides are TGTGCCAGCACCCCTAGGAGTTCAGCTAACTATGGCTACACCTTC.

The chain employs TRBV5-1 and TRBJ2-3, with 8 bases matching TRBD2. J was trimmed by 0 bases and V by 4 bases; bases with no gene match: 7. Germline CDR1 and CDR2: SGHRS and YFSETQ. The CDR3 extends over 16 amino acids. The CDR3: CASSSGPSGSTDTQYF. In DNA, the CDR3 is TGCGCCAGCAGCAGCGGCCCTAGCGGGAGCACAGATACGCAGTATTTT.

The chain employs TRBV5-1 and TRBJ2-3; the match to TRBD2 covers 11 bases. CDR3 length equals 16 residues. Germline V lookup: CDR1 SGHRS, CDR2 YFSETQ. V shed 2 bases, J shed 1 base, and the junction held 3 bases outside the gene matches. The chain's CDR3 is CASSFGLAGGTDTQYF. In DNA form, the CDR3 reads TGCGCCAGCAGCTTCGGACTAGCGGGTGGCACAGATACGCAGTATTTT. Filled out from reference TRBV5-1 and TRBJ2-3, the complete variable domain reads KAGVTQTPRYLIKTRGQQVTLSCSPISGHRSVSWYQQTPGQGLQFLFEYFSETQRNKGNFPGRFSGRQFSNSRSEMNVSTLELGDSALYLCASSFGLAGGTDTQYFGPGTRLTVL.

CDR3 in amino acids: CASRETGSANYGYTF. The CDR3 coding sequence is TGTGCCAGTAGAGAGACAGGGTCTGCTAACTATGGCTACACCTTC. The chain combines TRBV19 with TRBJ1-2, with 7 bases fitting TRBD1. Germline V CDR1 and CDR2: LNHDA, SQIVND (reference sequence). J was trimmed by 0 bases and V by 6 bases; bases with no gene match: 7. The CDR3 sequence is 15 residues long.

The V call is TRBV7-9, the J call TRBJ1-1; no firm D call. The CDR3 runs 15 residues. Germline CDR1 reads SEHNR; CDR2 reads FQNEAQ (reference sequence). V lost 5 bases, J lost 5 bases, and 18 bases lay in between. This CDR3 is CASSLVEGGRTEAFF. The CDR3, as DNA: TGTGCCAGCAGCCTCGTCGAGGGTGGTCGGACTGAAGCTTTCTTT. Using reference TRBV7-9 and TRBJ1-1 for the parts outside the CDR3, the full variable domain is DTGVSQNPRHKITKRGQNVTFRCDPISEHNRLYWYRQTLGQGPEFLTYFQNEAQLEKSRLLSDRFSAERPKGSFSTLEIQRTEQGDSAMYLCASSLVEGGRTEAFFGQGTRLTVV.

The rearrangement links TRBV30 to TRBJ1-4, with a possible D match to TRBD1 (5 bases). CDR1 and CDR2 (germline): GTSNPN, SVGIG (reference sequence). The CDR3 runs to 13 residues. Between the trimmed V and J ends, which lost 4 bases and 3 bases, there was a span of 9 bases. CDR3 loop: CAWKTDSNEKLFF. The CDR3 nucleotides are TGTGCCTGGAAGACAGATTCTAATGAAAAACTGTTTTTT.

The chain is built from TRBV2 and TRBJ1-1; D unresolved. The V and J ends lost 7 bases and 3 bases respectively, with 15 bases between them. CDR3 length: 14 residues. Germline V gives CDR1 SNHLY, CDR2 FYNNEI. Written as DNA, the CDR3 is TGTGCCAGCAAACGCACGGGATGGGACACTGAAGCTTTCTTT. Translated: CASKRTGWDTEAFF.

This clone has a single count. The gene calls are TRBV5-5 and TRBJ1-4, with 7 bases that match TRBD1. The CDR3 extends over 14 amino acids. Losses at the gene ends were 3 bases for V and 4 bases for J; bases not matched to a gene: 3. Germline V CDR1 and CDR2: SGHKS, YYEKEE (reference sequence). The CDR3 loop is CASSSDRFNEKLFF. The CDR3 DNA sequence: TGTGCCAGCAGCTCGGACAGGTTTAATGAAAAACTGTTTTTT.

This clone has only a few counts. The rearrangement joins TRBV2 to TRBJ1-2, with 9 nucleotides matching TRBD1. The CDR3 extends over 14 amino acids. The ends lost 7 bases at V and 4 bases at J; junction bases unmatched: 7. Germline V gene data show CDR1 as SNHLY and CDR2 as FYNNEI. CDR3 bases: TGTGCCAGCATTTTACAGGGGGCTGGCTATGGCTACACCTTC. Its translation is CASILQGAGYGYTF.

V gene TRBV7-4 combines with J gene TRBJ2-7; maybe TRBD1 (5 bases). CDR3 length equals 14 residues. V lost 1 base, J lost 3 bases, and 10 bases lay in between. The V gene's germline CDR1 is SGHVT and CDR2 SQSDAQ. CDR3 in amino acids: CASSLVDSDYEQYF. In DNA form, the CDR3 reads TGTGCCAGCAGCTTAGTTGACAGTGACTACGAGCAGTACTTC.

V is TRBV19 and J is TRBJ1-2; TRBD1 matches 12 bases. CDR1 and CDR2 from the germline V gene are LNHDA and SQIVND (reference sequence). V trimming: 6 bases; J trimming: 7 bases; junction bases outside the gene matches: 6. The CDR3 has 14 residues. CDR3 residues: CASSLGQGAVGYTF. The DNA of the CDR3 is TGTGCCAGTAGCCTGGGACAGGGGGCGGTTGGCTACACCTTC.

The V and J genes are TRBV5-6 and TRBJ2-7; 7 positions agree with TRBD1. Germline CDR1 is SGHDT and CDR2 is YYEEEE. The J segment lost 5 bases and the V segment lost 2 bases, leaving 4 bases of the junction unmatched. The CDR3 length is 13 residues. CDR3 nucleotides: TGTGCCAGCAGCTTCCAAGGGGGCAACGAGCAGTACTTC. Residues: CASSFQGGNEQYF.

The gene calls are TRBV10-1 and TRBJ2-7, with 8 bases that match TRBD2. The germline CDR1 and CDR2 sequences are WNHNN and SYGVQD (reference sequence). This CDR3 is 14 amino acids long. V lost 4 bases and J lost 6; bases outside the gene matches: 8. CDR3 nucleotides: TGCGCCAGCAGTGGTCATTGGGCGGGAGGCGAGCAGTACTTC. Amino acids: CASSGHWAGGEQYF.